The 5 T cell receptor beta chains in this list originate from one sample, sequenced in a study of cytotoxic CD8 clonotypes in ibrutinib-treated CLL. Method: immunoSEQ multiplex PCR; TCRdb's copy keeps in-frame clones and lacks some. The sample has 270,000 or so clones; about 72% are singletons. The sample consisted of PBMCs, taken at disease progression, from a patient treated with ibrutinib. The receptors here all came from a human donor with chronic lymphocytic leukemia.

This clone was seen a few times. In this CDR3 the conserved last residue, phenylalanine or tryptophan, is missing, so a read error is likely. The limits of the CDR3 on the DNA are not certain, so only TCRdb's listed CDR3 is given. V usage is TRBV20-1 and J usage is TRBJ1-1; the table names TRBD1, a call not compared with the DNA. The CDR3 spans 11 residues, counting both ends. Germline loops: CDR1 DFQATT, CDR2 SNEGSKA (reference sequence). CDR3 loop: CSALQGSRVSL.

This chain connects TRBV28 to TRBJ2-5; TRBD1 is a possible D gene (5 bases). V was pared by 4 bases and J by 4 bases, with 16 bases between. Germline CDR1 MDHEN, CDR2 SYDVKM. The CDR3 extends over 15 amino acids. CDR3 DNA: TGTGCCAGCAGTTCCCCCGCAGGGATAGTAGAGACCCAGTACTTC. It encodes CASSSPAGIVETQYF.

V is TRBV2 and J is TRBJ2-7, with a weak D call TRBD1 (5 bases). CDR1 is SNHLY, CDR2 FYNNEI, per germline. This CDR3 spans 12 amino acids. V was pared by 6 bases and J by 5 bases, with 11 bases between. The CDR3 DNA follows: TGTGCCAGCAGGTGGGGCGGCGACGAGCAGTACTTC. Its translation: CASRWGGDEQYF.

The gene calls are TRBV29-1 and TRBJ2-5; D is unresolved. Trimming shortened V by 4 bases and J by 4 bases, and 10 bases separated the two germline ends. The germline V gene encodes CDR1 SQVTM and CDR2 ANQGSEA. CDR3 length equals 12 residues. CDR3 DNA: TGCAGCGTTGGATCTTTGGGAGAGACCCAGTACTTC. Amino acid sequence: CSVGSLGETQYF.

This chain joins TRBV2 and TRBJ2-4; no definite D call. The V gene's germline CDR1 is SNHLY and CDR2 FYNNEI. The CDR3 extends over 10 amino acids. Trimming shortened V by 6 bases and J by 7 bases, and 4 bases separated the two germline ends. CDR3 in amino acids: CASRSNIQYF. In nucleotides, the CDR3 is TGTGCCAGCAGGAGTAACATTCAGTACTTC.